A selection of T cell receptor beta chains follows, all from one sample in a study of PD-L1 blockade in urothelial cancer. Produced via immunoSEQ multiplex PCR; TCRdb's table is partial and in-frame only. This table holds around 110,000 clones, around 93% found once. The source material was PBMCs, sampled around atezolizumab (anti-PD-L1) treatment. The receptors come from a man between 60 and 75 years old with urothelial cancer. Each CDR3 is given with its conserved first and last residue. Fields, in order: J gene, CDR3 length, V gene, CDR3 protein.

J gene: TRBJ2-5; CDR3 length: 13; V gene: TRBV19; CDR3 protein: CASRENSFETQYF
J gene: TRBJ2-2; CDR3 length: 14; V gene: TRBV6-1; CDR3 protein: CASREHLGAGELFF
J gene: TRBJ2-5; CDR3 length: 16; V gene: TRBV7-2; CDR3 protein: CASSRQLAARQETQYF
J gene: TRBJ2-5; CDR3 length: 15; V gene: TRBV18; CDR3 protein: CASSQSSGGQETQYF
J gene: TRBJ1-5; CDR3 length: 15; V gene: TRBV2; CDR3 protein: CASSDPYRNNQPQHF
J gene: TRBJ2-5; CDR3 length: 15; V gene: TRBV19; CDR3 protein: CASSITGVLGETQYF
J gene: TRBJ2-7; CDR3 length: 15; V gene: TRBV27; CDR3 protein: CASSPLGTSGKGEYF
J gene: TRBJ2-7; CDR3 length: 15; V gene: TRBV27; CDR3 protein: CASRTVLAGSYEQYF
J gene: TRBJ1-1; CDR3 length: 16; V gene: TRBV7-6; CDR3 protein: CASSLGQGLLNTEAFF
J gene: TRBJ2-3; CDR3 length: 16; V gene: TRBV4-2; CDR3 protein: CASSQDPRLAGEIVHF
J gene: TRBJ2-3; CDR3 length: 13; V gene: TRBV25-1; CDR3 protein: CASRRDGGVVQYF
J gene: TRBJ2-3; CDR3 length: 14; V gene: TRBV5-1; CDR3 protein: CASASFGGTDTQYF
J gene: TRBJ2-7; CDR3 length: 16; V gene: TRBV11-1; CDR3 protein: CASSLASSGQGYEQYF
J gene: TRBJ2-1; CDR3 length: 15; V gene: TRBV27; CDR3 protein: CASSLEGPIYNEQFF
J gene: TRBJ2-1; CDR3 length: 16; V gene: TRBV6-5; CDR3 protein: CASSSQRGGSYNEQFF
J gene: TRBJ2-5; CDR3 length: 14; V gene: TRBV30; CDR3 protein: CAWSKEINQETQYF
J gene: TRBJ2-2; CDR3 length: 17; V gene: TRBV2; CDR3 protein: CASTERRAGRGTGELFF
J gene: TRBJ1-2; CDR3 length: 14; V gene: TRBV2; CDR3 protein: CASSESISRGKCTF
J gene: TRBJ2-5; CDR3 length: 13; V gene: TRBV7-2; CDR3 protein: CASSLGLQETQYF
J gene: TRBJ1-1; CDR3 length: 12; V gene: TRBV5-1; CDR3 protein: CASSPTAGEAFF
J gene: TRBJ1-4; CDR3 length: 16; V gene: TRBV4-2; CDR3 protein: CASSQGQGDSNEKLFF
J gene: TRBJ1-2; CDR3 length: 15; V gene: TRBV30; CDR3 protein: CAWSPGTGTVEGYTF
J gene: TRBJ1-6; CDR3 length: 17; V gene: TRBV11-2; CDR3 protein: CASSLEGRGVPNSPLHF
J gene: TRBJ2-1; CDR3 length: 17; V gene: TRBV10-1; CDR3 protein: CASSVSGGPRAYNEQFF
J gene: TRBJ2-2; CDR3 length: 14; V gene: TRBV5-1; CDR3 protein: CASSLEGVTGELFF
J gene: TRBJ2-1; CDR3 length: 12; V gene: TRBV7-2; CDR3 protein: CASSSSSDEQFF
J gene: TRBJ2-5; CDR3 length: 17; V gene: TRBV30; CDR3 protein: CAWSWLRTSGGEETQYF
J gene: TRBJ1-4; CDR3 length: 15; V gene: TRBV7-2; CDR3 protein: CASSYRGQDNEKLFF
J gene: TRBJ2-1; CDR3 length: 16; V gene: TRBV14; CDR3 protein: CASSQLAGGRRDEQFF
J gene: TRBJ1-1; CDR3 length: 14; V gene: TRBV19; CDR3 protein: CASSPRQGVTEAFF
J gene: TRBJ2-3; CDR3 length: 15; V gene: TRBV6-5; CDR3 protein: CASSKTGQSTDTQYF